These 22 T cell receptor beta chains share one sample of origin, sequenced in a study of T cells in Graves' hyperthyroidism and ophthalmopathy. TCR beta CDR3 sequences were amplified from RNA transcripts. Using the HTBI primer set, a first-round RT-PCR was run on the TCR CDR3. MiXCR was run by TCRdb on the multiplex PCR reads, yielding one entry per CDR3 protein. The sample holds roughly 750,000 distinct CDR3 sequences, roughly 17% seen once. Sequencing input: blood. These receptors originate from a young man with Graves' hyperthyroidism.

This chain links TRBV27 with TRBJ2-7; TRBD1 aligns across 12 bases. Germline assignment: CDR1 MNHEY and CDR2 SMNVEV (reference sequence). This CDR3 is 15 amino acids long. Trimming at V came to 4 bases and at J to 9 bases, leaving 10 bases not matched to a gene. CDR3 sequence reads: CASSSRDRGHRGQYF. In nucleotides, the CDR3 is TGTGCCAGCAGTTCCCGGGACAGGGGGCACCGGGGGCAGTACTTC.

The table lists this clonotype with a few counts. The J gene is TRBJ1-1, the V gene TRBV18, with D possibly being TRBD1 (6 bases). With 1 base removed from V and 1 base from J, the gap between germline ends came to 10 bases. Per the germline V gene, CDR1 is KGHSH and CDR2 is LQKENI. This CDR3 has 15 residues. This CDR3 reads CASSPLPGANTEAFF. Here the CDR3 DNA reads TGTGCCAGCTCACCACTTCCGGGGGCGAACACTGAAGCTTTCTTT.

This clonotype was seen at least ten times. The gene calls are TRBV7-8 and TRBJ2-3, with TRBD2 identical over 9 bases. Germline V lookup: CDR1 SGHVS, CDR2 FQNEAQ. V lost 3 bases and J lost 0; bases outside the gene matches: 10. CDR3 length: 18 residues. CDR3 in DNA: TGTGCCAGCAGCTTCCCGGCTAGCGGGAAGGCTAGCACAGATACGCAGTATTTT. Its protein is CASSFPASGKASTDTQYF.

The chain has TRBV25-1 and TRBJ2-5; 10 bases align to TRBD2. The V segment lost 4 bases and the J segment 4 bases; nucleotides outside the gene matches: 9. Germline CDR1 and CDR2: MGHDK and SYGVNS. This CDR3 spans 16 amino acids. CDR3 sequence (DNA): TGTGCCAGCAGTGCAAGACCGGGACTAGCGAGAGAGACCCAGTACTTC. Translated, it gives CASSARPGLARETQYF.

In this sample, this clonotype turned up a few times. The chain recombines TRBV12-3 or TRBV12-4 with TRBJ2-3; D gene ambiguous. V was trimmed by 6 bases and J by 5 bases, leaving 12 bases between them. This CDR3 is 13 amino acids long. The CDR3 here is CASSPLFEDTQYF. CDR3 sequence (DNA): TGTGCCAGCAGCCCCCTCTTTGAAGATACGCAGTATTTT.

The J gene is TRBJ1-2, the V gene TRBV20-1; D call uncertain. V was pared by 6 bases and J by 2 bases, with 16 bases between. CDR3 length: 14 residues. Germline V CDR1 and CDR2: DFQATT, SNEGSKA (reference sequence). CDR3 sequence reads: CSAPSSWINYGYTF. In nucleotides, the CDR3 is TGCAGTGCCCCCTCGAGCTGGATAAACTATGGCTACACCTTC.

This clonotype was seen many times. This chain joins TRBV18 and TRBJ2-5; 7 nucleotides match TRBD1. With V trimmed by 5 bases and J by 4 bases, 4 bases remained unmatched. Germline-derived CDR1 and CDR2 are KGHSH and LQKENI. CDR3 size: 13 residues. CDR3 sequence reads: CASSNYRGETQYF. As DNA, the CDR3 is TGTGCCAGCTCAAATTACAGGGGAGAGACCCAGTACTTC. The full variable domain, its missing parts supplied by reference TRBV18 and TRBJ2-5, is NAGVMQNPRHLVRRRGQEARLRCSPMKGHSHVYWYRQLPEEGLKFMVYLQKENIIDESGMPKERFSAEFPKEGPSILRIQQVVRGDSAAYFCASSNYRGETQYFGPGTRLLVL.

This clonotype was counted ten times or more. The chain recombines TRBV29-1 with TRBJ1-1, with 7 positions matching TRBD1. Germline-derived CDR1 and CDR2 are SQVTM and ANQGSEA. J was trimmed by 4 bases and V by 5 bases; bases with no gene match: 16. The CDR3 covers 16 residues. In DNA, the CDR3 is TGCAGCGTTACGGGGGGGAACAGGGGACCGACCACTGAAGCTTTCTTT. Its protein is CSVTGGNRGPTTEAFF.

The CDR3 loop reads CASRSRTLQNEKLFF. The DNA of the CDR3 is TGTGCCAGCAGATCCCGGACACTGCAAAATGAAAAACTGTTTTTT. The rearrangement uses TRBV27 and TRBJ1-4, with D possibly being TRBD1 (5 bases). Germline V gives CDR1 MNHEY, CDR2 SMNVEV (reference sequence). The V end lost 6 bases, the J end lost 5 bases, and 16 bases lay between the germline ends. This CDR3 comprises 15 residues.

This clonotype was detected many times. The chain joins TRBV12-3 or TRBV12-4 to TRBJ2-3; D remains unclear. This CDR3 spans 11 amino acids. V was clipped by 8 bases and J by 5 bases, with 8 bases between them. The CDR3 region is CASGQGDTQYF. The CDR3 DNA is TGTGCCAGCGGTCAAGGAGATACGCAGTATTTT.

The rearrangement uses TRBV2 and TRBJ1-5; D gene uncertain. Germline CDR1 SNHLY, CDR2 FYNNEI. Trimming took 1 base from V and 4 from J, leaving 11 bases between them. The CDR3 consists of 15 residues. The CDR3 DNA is TGTGCCAGCAGTGAAGTCGGGTTTGGGAATCAGCCCCAGCATTTT. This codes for CASSEVGFGNQPQHF.

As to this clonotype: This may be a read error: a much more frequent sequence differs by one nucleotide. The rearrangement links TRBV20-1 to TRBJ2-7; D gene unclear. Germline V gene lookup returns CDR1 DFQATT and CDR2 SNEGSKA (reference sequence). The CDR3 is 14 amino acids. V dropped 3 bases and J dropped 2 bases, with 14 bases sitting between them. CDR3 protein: CSARPRSSPYEQYF. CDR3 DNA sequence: TGCAGTGCTAGGCCCCGCAGTAGCCCCTACGAGCAGTACTTC.

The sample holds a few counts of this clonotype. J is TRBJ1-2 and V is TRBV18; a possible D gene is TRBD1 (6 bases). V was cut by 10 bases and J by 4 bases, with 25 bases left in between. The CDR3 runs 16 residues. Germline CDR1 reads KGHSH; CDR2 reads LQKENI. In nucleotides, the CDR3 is TGTGCCACCCGGCCCCCCGGGACAATTAATTTCTATGGCTACACCTTC. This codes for CATRPPGTINFYGYTF.

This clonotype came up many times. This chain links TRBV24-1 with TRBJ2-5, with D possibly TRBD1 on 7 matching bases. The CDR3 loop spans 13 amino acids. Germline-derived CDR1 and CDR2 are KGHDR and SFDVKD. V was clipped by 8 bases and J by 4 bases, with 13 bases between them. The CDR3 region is CATTGQGGETQYF. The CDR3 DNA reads TGTGCCACCACCGGTCAGGGGGGAGAGACCCAGTACTTC.

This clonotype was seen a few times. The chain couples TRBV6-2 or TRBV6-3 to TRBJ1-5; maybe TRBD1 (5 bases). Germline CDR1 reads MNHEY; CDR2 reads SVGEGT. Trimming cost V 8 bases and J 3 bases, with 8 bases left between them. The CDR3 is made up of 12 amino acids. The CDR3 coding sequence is TGTGCCAGCGGGGGTTACAATCAGCCCCAGCATTTT. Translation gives CASGGYNQPQHF.

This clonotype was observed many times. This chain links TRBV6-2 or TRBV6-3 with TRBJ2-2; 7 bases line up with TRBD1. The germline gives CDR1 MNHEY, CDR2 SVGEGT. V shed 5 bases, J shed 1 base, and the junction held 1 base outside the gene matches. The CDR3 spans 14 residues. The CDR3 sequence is CASSTGVNTGELFF. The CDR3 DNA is TGTGCCAGCAGTACAGGGGTGAACACCGGGGAGCTGTTTTTT.

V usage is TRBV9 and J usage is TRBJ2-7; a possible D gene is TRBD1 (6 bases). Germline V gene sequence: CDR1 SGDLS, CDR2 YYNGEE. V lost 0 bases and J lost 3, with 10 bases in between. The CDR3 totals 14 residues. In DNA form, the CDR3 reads TGTGCCAGCAGCGTAGGTCAGGGGTTCTACGAGCAGTACTTC. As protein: CASSVGQGFYEQYF.

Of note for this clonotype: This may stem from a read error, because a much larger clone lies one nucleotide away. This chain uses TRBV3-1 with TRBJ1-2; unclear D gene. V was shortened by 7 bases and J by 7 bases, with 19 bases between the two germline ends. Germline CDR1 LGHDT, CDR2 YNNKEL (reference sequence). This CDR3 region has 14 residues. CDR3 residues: CASILTVSITGYTF. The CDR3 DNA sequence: TGTGCCAGCATCCTGACGGTTTCAATCACTGGCTACACCTTC.

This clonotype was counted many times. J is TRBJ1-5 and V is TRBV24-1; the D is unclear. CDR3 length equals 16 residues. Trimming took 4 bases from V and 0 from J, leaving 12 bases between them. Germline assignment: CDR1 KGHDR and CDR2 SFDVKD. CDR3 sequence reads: CATSDPAGDSNQPQHF. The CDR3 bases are TGTGCCACCAGTGACCCCGCCGGGGATAGCAATCAGCCCCAGCATTTT.

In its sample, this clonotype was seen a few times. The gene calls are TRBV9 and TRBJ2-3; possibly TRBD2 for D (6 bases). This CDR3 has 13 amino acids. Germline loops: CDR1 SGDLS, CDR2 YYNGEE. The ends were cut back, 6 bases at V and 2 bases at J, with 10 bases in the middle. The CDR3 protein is CASNLAVTDTQYF. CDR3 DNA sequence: TGTGCCAGCAACTTAGCGGTCACAGATACGCAGTATTTT.

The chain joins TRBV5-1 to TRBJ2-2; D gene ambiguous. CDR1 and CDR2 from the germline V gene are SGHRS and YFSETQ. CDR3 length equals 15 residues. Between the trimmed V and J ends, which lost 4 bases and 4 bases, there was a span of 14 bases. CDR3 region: CASSPGPPSTGELFF. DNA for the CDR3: TGCGCCAGCAGCCCCGGCCCTCCCAGCACCGGGGAGCTGTTTTTT.

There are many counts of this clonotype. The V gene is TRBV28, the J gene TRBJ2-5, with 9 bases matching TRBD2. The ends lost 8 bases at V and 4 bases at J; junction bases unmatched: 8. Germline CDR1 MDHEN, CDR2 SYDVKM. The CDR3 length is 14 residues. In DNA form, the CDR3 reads TGTGCCAGCGTCGGCGGGAGGGCCCCAGAGACCCAGTACTTC. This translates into CASVGGRAPETQYF. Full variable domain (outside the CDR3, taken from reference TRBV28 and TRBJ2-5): DVKVTQSSRYLVKRTGEKVFLECVQDMDHENMFWYRQDPGLGLRLIYFSYDVKMKEKGDIPEGYSVSREKKERFSLILESASTNQTSMYLCASVGGRAPETQYFGPGTRLLVL.